The present entry profiles one T cell receptor (beta chain) with its context. The data stem from a study of blood T cell repertoires in COVID-19. Whole-study context: From the United States, Italy and Spain came samples of acute and convalescent COVID-19. PBMCs, B-cell-depleted T cells, or T cells were the source of the cDNA or gDNA that made up the material.

The CDR3 is 13 amino acids. V lost 4 bases and J 7 bases, leaving 14 bases between the germline ends. CDR1 MNHEY and CDR2 SMNVEV come from the germline V gene (reference sequence). Authors' analysis steps: Reference gene primer amplification in the assay estimated nucleated cell counts. Assay: immunoSEQ multiplex PCR; the TCRdb copy retains only in-frame clones and omits some. V, J and clone size are those of that table, while D and trimming were read from the DNA. Altogether almost 350,000 clones are present, around nine tenths being singletons, with the ten largest covering around 3.9%. It was during active infection that Seattle patients were enrolled and then longitudinally followed.

The receptor comes from a woman in her sixties or seventies with COVID-19, enrolled during active disease. V is TRBV27 and J is TRBJ2-7; D is ambiguous. Specimen: peripheral blood. CDR3 nucleotide sequence: TGTGCCAGCAGTTCTTTCGCCGGTGAAGAGCAGTACTTC. Its protein is CASSSFAGEEQYF.